This T cell receptor (beta chain) was identified during a study of cytomegalovirus exposure and HLA in healthy donors. Findings of the study overall: The study flagged some 170 TCR beta chains as cytomegalovirus-associated.

The CDR3 is made up of 17 amino acids. With V trimmed by 3 bases and J by 4 bases, 10 bases remained unmatched. From germline, CDR1 is GTSNPN and CDR2 SVGIG (reference sequence). Notes on this clone: Its antigen is not known.

PCR primers comprised 60 Vbeta and 13 Jbeta primers. Produced via immunoSEQ multiplex PCR; TCRdb's table is partial and in-frame only. Altogether around 150,000 clones are present, around 86% being singletons, with the ten largest covering around 4.1%. The receptor was derived from a man in his forties or fifties in good health and CMV-seropositive. Sample: PBMCs. The rearrangement uses TRBV30 and TRBJ2-6; TRBD1 matches 9 bases. Written as DNA, the CDR3 is TGTGCCTGGAGAGAGACAGGGGGGAGCGCCGGGGCCAACGTCCTGACTTTC. Translated, it gives CAWRETGGSAGANVLTF.